A single TCR beta chain is shown here with its context. The antigen remains unidentified. A quantitative 5'-RACE method, one with molecular barcodes, was used to make TCR beta libraries. One entry per CDR3 protein results from TCRdb running MiXCR on the 5' RACE reads. The sample has 650,000 to 800,000 distinct CDR3 sequences, 15% to 20% seen once. In germline, CDR1 is DFQATT, CDR2 SNEGSKA (reference sequence). This CDR3 contains 14 residues. With 5 bases removed from V and 7 bases from J, the gap between germline ends came to 17 bases. This sample was taken from a study of CD8 T cells in ankylosing spondylitis. Broader study findings: Seven or eight highly homologous variants made up a TCR beta motif, and this motif appeared characteristic of ankylosing spondylitis blood.

The clonotype originates from a male donor with ankylosing spondylitis. Material: blood, either unsorted or a sorted T cell fraction (not recorded which). The V gene is TRBV20-1, the J gene TRBJ1-4, with D unclear. CDR3 coding DNA: TGCAGTGCTCAAAGTGCAGGAGGGCGTGAAAAACTGTTTTTT. Residues: CSAQSAGGREKLFF.